Below, 27 T cell receptor beta chains from the same sample are listed, as sequenced in a study of T cell clones after liver transplantation. Method: immunoSEQ multiplex PCR; TCRdb's copy keeps in-frame clones and lacks some. The data show 20,000 to 25,000 clones, 90% to 95% seen once. Sequenced material: CD8+ T cells from blood, taken around 27 months after liver transplant. These receptors came from a human patient who received a liver transplant. Some T cells may originate from the graft donor.

The rearrangement links TRBV9 to TRBJ1-2; D remains unclear. Deletions cut 7 bases from V and 3 bases from J, with 13 bases between. The CDR3 loop spans 13 amino acids. Per germline, CDR1 SGDLS and CDR2 YYNGEE. The CDR3 DNA is TGTGCCAGCCGACGGGGAGCAGACTATGGCTACACCTTC. Translated, it gives CASRRGADYGYTF.

The CDR3 DNA sequence: TGTGCCAGCAGTTCGAGGGTGGGAAGCACAGATACGCAGTATTTT. Protein product: CASSSRVGSTDTQYF. The chain recombines TRBV27 with TRBJ2-3; D possibly corresponds to TRBD2 (5 bases). The germline V gene encodes CDR1 MNHEY and CDR2 SMNVEV (reference sequence). V lost 4 bases and J lost 0, with 11 bases in between. The CDR3 extends over 15 amino acids.

J is TRBJ2-2 and V is TRBV11-2; tentatively, D is TRBD1 (6 bases). V was cut by 5 bases and J by 9 bases, with 10 bases left in between. The CDR3 contains 12 residues. The germline V gene has CDR1 SGHAT and CDR2 FQNNGV. The CDR3 loop reads CASSPDSRELFF. The CDR3 nucleotides read TGTGCCAGCAGCCCGGACAGTAGGGAGCTGTTTTTT.

This clone showed up just once. The V gene is TRBV11-3, the J gene TRBJ2-7; D gene ambiguous. V was trimmed by 3 bases and J by 7 bases, leaving 13 bases between them. Germline V gene data show CDR1 as SGHNT and CDR2 as YENEEA. CDR3 length: 13 amino acids. CDR3 protein: CASSLASVREQYF. CDR3 in DNA: TGTGCCAGCAGCTTGGCCAGCGTGCGGGAGCAGTACTTC.

DNA of the CDR3: TGCGCCAGCAGTCTCGACAGGGCCTACGAGCAGTACTTC. Amino acids: CASSLDRAYEQYF. The V call is TRBV10-2, the J call TRBJ2-7, with TRBD1 identical over 7 bases. V lost 5 bases to trimming and J lost 2 bases; unmatched junction nucleotides: 3. The length of the CDR3 is 13 residues. Germline CDR1 and CDR2: WSHSY and SAAADI.

The rearrangement links TRBV25-1 to TRBJ2-1; 9 bases line up with TRBD2. Trimming took 5 bases from V and 4 from J; bases not matched to a gene: 3. The CDR3 is made up of 14 amino acids. Germline loops: CDR1 MGHDK, CDR2 SYGVNS. The CDR3: CASSRLAVYNEQFF. In DNA, the CDR3 is TGTGCCAGCAGTCGACTAGCGGTATACAATGAGCAGTTCTTC.

The J gene is TRBJ1-1, the V gene TRBV2; D may be TRBD1 (6 bases). The CDR3 has 15 residues. V dropped 6 bases and J dropped 1 base, with 15 bases sitting between them. From germline, CDR1 is SNHLY and CDR2 FYNNEI. CDR3 nucleotide sequence: TGTGCCAGCAGGGCAACAGGGAAGGAGAACACTGAAGCTTTCTTT. It specifies CASRATGKENTEAFF. The full variable domain, with the rest looked up from reference TRBV2 and TRBJ1-1, is EPEVTQTPSHQVTQMGQEVILRCVPISNHLYFYWYRQILGQKVEFLVSFYNNEISEKSEIFDDQFSVERPDGSNFTLKIRSTKLEDSAMYFCASRATGKENTEAFFGQGTRLTVV.

The chain carries TRBV7-6 and TRBJ1-4; TRBD1 might be the D (5 bases). Trimming removed 5 bases at V and 8 bases at J, with 9 bases between. The germline CDR1 and CDR2 sequences are SGHVS and FNYEAQ. This CDR3 contains 12 residues. CDR3 sequence (DNA): TGTGCCAGCAGCCCAGAGGGGGAAAAACTGTTTTTT. This gives the protein CASSPEGEKLFF.

The chain carries TRBV13 and TRBJ2-2; D ambiguous. The CDR3 totals 16 residues. V was cut by 1 base and J by 0 bases, with 9 bases left in between. Germline V gene lookup returns CDR1 PRHDT and CDR2 FYEKMQ (reference sequence). In DNA, the CDR3 is TGTGCCAGCAGCTTAGTGGGGAACGCGAACACCGGGGAGCTGTTTTTT. Translation gives CASSLVGNANTGELFF.

The chain is built from TRBV6-5 and TRBJ2-7; 7 bases are shared with TRBD2. The CDR3 loop spans 14 amino acids. Germline-derived CDR1 and CDR2 are MNHEY and SVGAGI. The V segment lost 2 bases and the J segment 2 bases; nucleotides outside the gene matches: 3. This CDR3 reads CASSYIAGAYEQYF. The DNA for the CDR3 is TGTGCCAGCAGTTACATTGCGGGAGCCTACGAGCAGTACTTC.

The chain employs TRBV19 and TRBJ1-5, with D maybe TRBD1 (6 bases). Trimming shortened V by 6 bases and J by 3 bases, and 15 bases separated the two germline ends. Germline V gives CDR1 LNHDA, CDR2 SQIVND (reference sequence). This CDR3 contains 15 residues. In nucleotides, the CDR3 is TGTGCCAGTAGAATACAGGGAGGACCCAATCAGCCCCAGCATTTT. Residues: CASRIQGGPNQPQHF.

This chain connects TRBV28 to TRBJ2-5, with D maybe TRBD2 (5 bases). Germline V gene lookup returns CDR1 MDHEN and CDR2 SYDVKM. V was shortened by 5 bases and J by 5 bases, with 18 bases between the two germline ends. The CDR3 runs to 15 residues. This CDR3 is CASSPPRGFRETQYF. CDR3 in DNA: TGTGCCAGCAGTCCCCCTCGGGGTTTCCGGGAGACCCAGTACTTC.

V usage is TRBV19 and J usage is TRBJ2-7; no reliable D call. Germline V gene sequence: CDR1 LNHDA, CDR2 SQIVND (reference sequence). The V gene lost 0 bases and the J gene lost 0 bases, with 12 bases spanning the gap. This CDR3 is built from 16 residues. CDR3 sequence (DNA): TGTGCCAGTAGTATAGACTGGACCGTGAGCTCCTACGAGCAGTACTTC. Amino acids: CASSIDWTVSSYEQYF.

This chain uses TRBV4-2 with TRBJ2-2; D may be TRBD1 or TRBD2 (6 bases each). Germline values: CDR1 LGHNA, CDR2 YNFKEQ. The V and J ends lost 4 bases and 4 bases respectively, with 16 bases between them. The CDR3 length is 16 residues. CDR3 DNA sequence: TGTGCCAGCAGCCCTCTAGGAGGGGGACTCACCGGGGAGCTGTTTTTT. Translating gives CASSPLGGGLTGELFF.

This sequence joins TRBV5-1 and TRBJ2-7; 13 positions agree with TRBD2. The V and J ends lost 3 bases and 0 bases, in that order; junction bases with no gene match: 21. Germline V gene data show CDR1 as SGHRS and CDR2 as YFSETQ. CDR3 length equals 22 residues. CDR3 nucleotide sequence: TGCGCCAGCAGCTCGACACTGAAACCGGGACTAGCGGGAAAACCTAGCTCCTACGAGCAGTACTTC. Its translation: CASSSTLKPGLAGKPSSYEQYF.

The chain employs TRBV6-5 and TRBJ2-3; D possibly corresponds to TRBD2 (6 bases). The CDR3 sequence is 14 residues long. Trimming removed 0 bases from V and 10 bases from J, with 14 bases in between. Germline values: CDR1 MNHEY, CDR2 SVGAGI. The DNA of the CDR3 is TGTGCCAGCAGTTACTCCGTAGCGGCAAATGCGCAGTATTTT. Translating gives CASSYSVAANAQYF.

The genes are TRBV15 and TRBJ2-7, with 7 bases that match TRBD1. V shed 3 bases, J shed 5 bases, and the junction held 10 bases outside the gene matches. Per the germline V gene, CDR1 is LNHNV and CDR2 is YYDKDF (reference sequence). The CDR3 covers 15 residues. In nucleotides, the CDR3 is TGTGCCACCAGCAGTCCATCTACAGGGGCCGACGAGCAGTACTTC. Residues: CATSSPSTGADEQYF.

The rearrangement uses TRBV5-1 and TRBJ1-1; D unresolved. CDR1 and CDR2 (germline): SGHRS, YFSETQ. V was shortened by 4 bases and J by 3 bases, with 13 bases between the two germline ends. The CDR3 consists of 14 residues. CDR3 sequence: CASSLQPWDTEAFF. CDR3 coding DNA: TGCGCCAGCAGCCTACAGCCCTGGGACACTGAAGCTTTCTTT.

The chain carries TRBV4-1 and TRBJ2-7; TRBD1 matches 8 bases. Germline CDR1 is MGHRA and CDR2 is YSYEKL. CDR3 length: 15 residues. With 4 bases clipped from V and 0 bases from J, the junction kept 5 bases outside the gene matches. This CDR3 is CASSPYGTGSYEQYF. The CDR3 coding sequence is TGCGCCAGCAGCCCCTACGGGACAGGCTCCTACGAGCAGTACTTC.

The gene calls are TRBV9 and TRBJ2-7, with D tentatively TRBD1 or TRBD2 (5 bases each). The CDR3 has 14 amino acids. With 2 bases removed from V and 6 bases from J, the gap between germline ends came to 15 bases. Germline values: CDR1 SGDLS, CDR2 YYNGEE. The CDR3 reads CASSVGTDLGEQYF. The CDR3 coding sequence is TGTGCCAGCAGCGTTGGGACGGACTTGGGCGAGCAGTACTTC.

The chain joins TRBV6-6 to TRBJ1-2; unclear D gene. Trimming took 0 bases from V and 2 from J, leaving 13 bases between them. The length of the CDR3 is 16 residues. Germline V gene lookup returns CDR1 MNHNY and CDR2 SVGAGI (reference sequence). This chain's CDR3 is CASSYSGQDLNYGYTF. CDR3 bases: TGTGCCAGCAGTTACTCTGGGCAGGACTTGAACTATGGCTACACCTTC.

The V call is TRBV10-3, the J call TRBJ2-3; TRBD2 matches at 10 bases. The CDR3 consists of 15 residues. After removal of 3 bases from V and 8 bases from J, the junction contained 8 bases not matched to a gene. Germline V gene lookup returns CDR1 ENHRY and CDR2 SYGVKD. CDR3 in DNA: TGTGCCATCAGTGACGGACTAGCGGATGGAGTTACGCAGTATTTT. Translation gives CAISDGLADGVTQYF.

V is TRBV5-6 and J is TRBJ2-1, with 7 positions matching TRBD2. CDR1 is SGHDT and CDR2 is YYEEEE in the germline V gene. V was pared by 4 bases and J by 7 bases, with 17 bases of the junction left unmatched. This CDR3 spans 17 amino acids. This chain's CDR3 is CASSVDSGWAGDNEQFF. CDR3 in DNA: TGTGCCAGCAGCGTGGACTCGGGGTGGGCGGGAGATAATGAGCAGTTCTTC.

This sequence joins TRBV19 and TRBJ2-5, with D possibly TRBD1 on 5 matching bases. Germline CDR1 is LNHDA and CDR2 is SQIVND (reference sequence). Trimming left V 5 bases short and J 2 bases short, with 15 bases between. The CDR3 is 15 residues long. CDR3 nucleotide sequence: TGTGCCAGTAGTCCCTCCGGACAAGGGCAAGAGACCCAGTACTTC. It specifies CASSPSGQGQETQYF.

The rearrangement uses TRBV28 and TRBJ2-1; D call uncertain. Trimming cost V 10 bases and J 0 bases, with 13 bases left between them. CDR3 size: 14 residues. Germline V gene sequence: CDR1 MDHEN, CDR2 SYDVKM. CDR3 DNA sequence: TGTGCCACTAATCGAGGTCTCTCCTACAATGAGCAGTTCTTC. This translates into CATNRGLSYNEQFF.

This clone was counted a few times. The rearrangement uses TRBV2 and TRBJ2-7; the match to TRBD1 covers 9 bases. The CDR3 length is 14 residues. Germline trimming cut 6 bases from V and 1 base from J; bases unmatched to any gene: 4. CDR1 is SNHLY, CDR2 FYNNEI, per germline. CDR3 sequence (DNA): TGTGCCAGCAGGGAGACAGGGGGGTCCTACGAGCAGTACTTC. It translates to CASRETGGSYEQYF. The full variable domain, its missing parts supplied by reference TRBV2 and TRBJ2-7, is EPEVTQTPSHQVTQMGQEVILRCVPISNHLYFYWYRQILGQKVEFLVSFYNNEISEKSEIFDDQFSVERPDGSNFTLKIRSTKLEDSAMYFCASRETGGSYEQYFGPGTRLTVT.

The genes are TRBV5-1 and TRBJ2-2, with D hard to call. This CDR3 is 16 amino acids long. Germline V lookup: CDR1 SGHRS, CDR2 YFSETQ. V lost 4 bases to trimming and J lost 6 bases, with 19 bases between them. The CDR3 sequence is CASSLLGLTVPGELFF. The CDR3 DNA follows: TGCGCCAGCAGCCTCCTGGGCCTGACGGTCCCCGGGGAGCTGTTTTTT. Complete variable domain (other parts from reference TRBV5-1 and TRBJ2-2): KAGVTQTPRYLIKTRGQQVTLSCSPISGHRSVSWYQQTPGQGLQFLFEYFSETQRNKGNFPGRFSGRQFSNSRSEMNVSTLELGDSALYLCASSLLGLTVPGELFFGEGSRLTVL.